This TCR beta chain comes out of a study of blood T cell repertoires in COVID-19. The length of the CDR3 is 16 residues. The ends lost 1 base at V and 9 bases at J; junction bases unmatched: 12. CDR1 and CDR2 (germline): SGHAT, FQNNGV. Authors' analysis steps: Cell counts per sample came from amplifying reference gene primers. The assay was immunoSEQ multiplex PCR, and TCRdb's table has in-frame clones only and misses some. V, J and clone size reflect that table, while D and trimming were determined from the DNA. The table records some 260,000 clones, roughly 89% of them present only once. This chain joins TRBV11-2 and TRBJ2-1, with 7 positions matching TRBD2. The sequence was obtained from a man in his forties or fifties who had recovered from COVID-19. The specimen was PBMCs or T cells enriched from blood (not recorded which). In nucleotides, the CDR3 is TGTGCCAGCAGCTTAGTCCCTCGAGGGAGGGCCCTTGAGCAGTTCTTC. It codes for CASSLVPRGRALEQFF.